The 23 T cell receptor beta chains reported below all come from one sample, sequenced in a study of T cells in women clearing cervical HPV infection. TCRdb keeps only in-frame clones here, not all; method: immunoSEQ multiplex PCR. The specimen's table records about 20,000 clones. Material for sequencing was blood buffy coat. These receptors all stem from a woman aged 18 to 75 with a cervical HPV16 infection that either progressed to CIN3+ or cleared (not recorded which).

CDR3 DNA, as far as it was read: TGCAGTGCGTATCTAGCGGGAGAGAGAGATACG. Its translation is CSAYLAGERDT. The whole CDR3 protein reads CSAYLAGERDTQYF. The genes are TRBV20-1 and TRBJ2-3, with 10 bases that match TRBD2. The CDR3 end falls 3 residues outside the read, so it is completed with the germline J gene. The J segment lost 5 bases and the V segment lost 6 bases, leaving 8 bases of the junction unmatched. This CDR3 has 14 amino acids. CDR1 is DFQATT and CDR2 is SNEGSKA in the germline V gene (reference sequence).

Notes on this clone: The sequenced fragment ends 3 residues before the CDR3 boundary, so the rest is inferred from the germline J gene. The chain is built from TRBV12-3 or TRBV12-4 and TRBJ1-2; D is undetermined. Trimming removed 6 bases from V and 5 bases from J, with 10 bases in between. This CDR3 is built from 12 residues. This CDR3 is CASSSPYYGYTF. The sequenced CDR3 bases are TGTGCCAGCAGCTCGCCCTATTATGGC.

Of note for this clone: The read falls 3 residues short of the CDR3 end, and the missing part is taken from the germline J gene. The chain is built from TRBV7-2 and TRBJ2-2; 8 bases agree with TRBD2. This CDR3 has 13 residues. CDR1 and CDR2 (germline): SGHTA, FQGNSA. CDR3 residues: CASSHREGEKLFF. The covered CDR3 bases are TGTGCCAGCAGCCATCGGGAGGGGGAAAAG.

Worth noting for this clone: The read ends 3 residues shy of where the CDR3 ends; the end is completed using the germline J gene. The J gene is TRBJ1-3, the V gene TRBV10-3; D is perhaps TRBD1 (6 bases). This CDR3 is 14 amino acids long. V lost 6 bases and J lost 0, with 9 bases in between. The germline gives CDR1 ENHRY, CDR2 SYGVKD. CDR3 protein: CAIRETGSGNTIYF. The sequenced part of the CDR3 DNA is TGTGCCATCAGGGAGACAGGCTCTGGAAACACC.

Worth noting for this clone: The sequence runs out 3 residues before the end of the CDR3; the remainder is reconstructed from the germline J gene. The chain has TRBV18 and TRBJ2-5; D is possibly TRBD1 (6 bases). V shed 3 bases and J shed 2 bases, with 10 bases lying between them. The CDR3 length is 14 residues. CDR1 and CDR2 (germline): KGHSH, LQKENI. The part of the CDR3 DNA that was read is TGTGCCAGCTCACCCGGACAGCAACAAGAGACC. This codes for CASSPGQQQET. The CDR3 in full is CASSPGQQQETQYF.

On this clone itself: Sequencing ends 3 residues short of the CDR3 end; the germline J gene provides the rest. The V and J genes are TRBV5-1 and TRBJ1-2; D ambiguous. Germline loops: CDR1 SGHRS, CDR2 YFSETQ. This CDR3 contains 14 residues. The DNA read from the CDR3 is TGCGCCAGCACCCATAGGGCCCCCACAGATACC. As protein: CASTHRAPTDT. The entire CDR3 protein is CASTHRAPTDTYTF.

Details on this clone: Coverage ceases 3 residues before the CDR3 finishes, and the germline J gene fills in the end. V and J are TRBV5-5 and TRBJ2-3, with a possible D match to TRBD1 (5 bases). This CDR3 spans 15 amino acids. Trimming left V 0 bases short and J 4 bases short, with 12 bases between. CDR1 is SGHKS, CDR2 YYEKEE, per germline (reference sequence). CDR3 sequence: CASSLGSGPADTQYF. The CDR3 bases that were read are TGTGCCAGCAGCTTGGGCTCAGGGCCGGCAGATACG. Full variable domain (rest looked up from reference TRBV5-5 and TRBJ2-3): DAGVTQSPTHLIKTRGQQVTLRCSPISGHKSVSWYQQVLGQGPQFIFQYYEKEERGRGNFPDRFSARQFPNYSSELNVNALLLGDSALYLCASSLGSGPADTQYFGPGTRLTVL.

Judged by frequency, this clone is medium-sized. The CDR3 end falls 3 residues outside the read, so it is completed with the germline J gene. J is TRBJ2-5 and V is TRBV18; possible D gene TRBD1, 6 bases. This CDR3 has 14 residues. Germline V gene sequence: CDR1 KGHSH, CDR2 LQKENI. V gave up 6 bases and J gave up 1 base, with 12 bases separating them. CDR3 protein: CASSPWDTQETQYF. The sequenced CDR3 bases are TGTGCCAGCTCTCCTTGGGACACCCAAGAGACC.

Regarding this clone: The read terminates 3 residues before the CDR3 end, so the remaining end is supplied by the germline J gene. J is TRBJ2-2 and V is TRBV19; D gene ambiguous. The germline V gene encodes CDR1 LNHDA and CDR2 SQIVND (reference sequence). This CDR3 contains 11 residues. CDR3 bases read: TGTGCCAGTGCAACTAATGAAAAG. It translates to CASATNEK. The CDR3 in full is CASATNEKLFF.

A note on this clone: The sequence runs out 3 residues before the end of the CDR3; the remainder is reconstructed from the germline J gene. The chain carries TRBV24-1 and TRBJ2-5; 8 bases map to TRBD2. The junction had 6 bases not matched to a gene; V was cut back by 4 bases and J by 3 bases. CDR3 length equals 15 residues. Germline values: CDR1 KGHDR, CDR2 SFDVKD. The CDR3 sequence is CATSDPPGGEETQYF. CDR3 bases read: TGTGCCACCAGTGACCCGCCCGGGGGGGAAGAGACC.

For this clone: The read falls 3 residues short of the CDR3 end, and the missing part is taken from the germline J gene. The chain recombines TRBV6-4 with TRBJ2-2; D possibly corresponds to TRBD1 (6 bases). CDR1 and CDR2 from the germline V gene are MRHNA and SNTAGT. This CDR3 is 13 amino acids long. V was clipped by 2 bases and J by 6 bases, with 7 bases between them. Partial CDR3 DNA: TGTGCCAGCAGTGACGGGGGCGCCGGGGAG. Translating gives CASSDGGAGE. Given in full, the CDR3 is CASSDGGAGELFF.

With regard to this clone: The read falls 3 residues short of the CDR3 end, and the missing part is taken from the germline J gene. The rearrangement links TRBV10-3 to TRBJ1-2; tentative D call: TRBD1 (6 bases). The CDR3 length is 13 residues. Germline values: CDR1 ENHRY, CDR2 SYGVKD. V dropped 7 bases and J dropped 4 bases, with 13 bases sitting between them. Incomplete CDR3 DNA: TGTGCCATCAAGGGTACAGGGAGCTATGGC. It encodes CAIKGTGSYG. The entire CDR3 reads CAIKGTGSYGYTF.

In regard to this clone: The read halts 3 residues ahead of the CDR3 end, with the missing end drawn from the germline J gene. The chain links TRBV2 to TRBJ2-3; 11 positions agree with TRBD2. This CDR3 spans 14 amino acids. Trimming removed 5 bases from V and 3 bases from J; junction bases left unmatched: 1. Per the germline V gene, CDR1 is SNHLY and CDR2 is FYNNEI. CDR3 protein: CASSIAGGTDTQYF. CDR3 DNA, as far as it was read: TGTGCCAGCAGTATAGCGGGAGGGACAGATACG.

In regard to this clone: The read ends 3 residues before the CDR3 terminus; that terminus is restored from the germline J gene. V is TRBV7-3 and J is TRBJ2-1; 9 positions agree with TRBD2. The CDR3 loop spans 18 amino acids. CDR1 SGHTA and CDR2 FQGTGA come from the germline V gene. V lost 0 bases and J lost 7; bases outside the gene matches: 13. Incomplete CDR3 DNA: TGTGCCAGCAGCTTAACTTTTGAGTCTAGCGGGATAAAAAATGAG. Protein: CASSLTFESSGIKNE. The CDR3 as a whole reads CASSLTFESSGIKNEQFF.

Concerning this clone: The sequenced fragment ends 3 residues before the CDR3 boundary, so the rest is inferred from the germline J gene. The chain links TRBV7-2 to TRBJ2-3; D remains ambiguous. The length of the CDR3 is 16 residues. CDR1 is SGHTA and CDR2 is FQGNSA in the germline V gene. The CDR3: CASSLAPQAGQETQYF. CDR3 bases read: TGTGCCAGCAGCTTAGCCCCTCAGGCAGGCCAAGAGACG. The full variable domain, completed using reference TRBV7-2 and TRBJ2-3, is GAGVSQSPSNKVTEKGKDVELRCDPISGHTALYWYRQSLGQGLEFLIYFQGNSAPDKSGLPSDRFSAERTGGSVSTLTIQRTQQEDSAVYLCASSLAPQAGQETQYFGPGTRLTVL.

CDR3 DNA, as far as it was read: TGCGCCAGCAGCTTGGAGGGACTAGCGACTAGAGGGTACGAG. It is translated as CASSLEGLATRGYE. The full CDR3 is CASSLEGLATRGYEQYF. This chain links TRBV5-1 with TRBJ2-7; 10 bases map to TRBD2. The CDR3 extends 3 residues past the end of the read, so its final part is completed from the germline J gene. CDR3 size: 17 residues. Germline CDR1 and CDR2: SGHRS and YFSETQ. The V and J ends lost 0 bases and 4 bases, in that order; junction bases with no gene match: 10.

Regarding this clone: The read stops 3 residues short of the end of the CDR3; the missing end is completed from the germline J gene. This rearrangement joins TRBV28 to TRBJ2-3; 7 nucleotides line up with TRBD1. V was clipped by 7 bases and J by 0 bases; unmatched bases: 10. CDR3 length equals 16 residues. CDR1 is MDHEN, CDR2 SYDVKM, per germline. The CDR3 loop reads CASKVPGQSSTDTQYF. The sequenced part of the CDR3 DNA is TGTGCCAGCAAAGTCCCGGGACAGTCGAGCACAGATACG.

By frequency, this clone is medium-sized. The DNA ends 3 residues before the CDR3 does, and the rest of the CDR3 is filled in from the germline J gene. This chain links TRBV2 with TRBJ1-1, with D possibly being TRBD1 (6 bases). Trimming removed 7 bases from V and 1 base from J, with 10 bases in between. CDR1 is SNHLY and CDR2 is FYNNEI in the germline V gene. The CDR3 contains 13 residues. The CDR3 is CASISDRNTEAFF. The part of the CDR3 DNA that was read is TGTGCCAGCATCTCGGACAGGAACACTGAA.

Comments on this clone: The read is 3 residues too short to cover the CDR3 end, so that end is filled in from the germline J gene. The V gene is TRBV18, the J gene TRBJ1-2, with TRBD1 matching over 11 bases. Germline values: CDR1 KGHSH, CDR2 LQKENI. The CDR3 loop spans 14 amino acids. CDR3 DNA, as far as it was read: TGTGCCAGCTCACTAGGGACAGGGGGTAATGAC. Encoded protein: CASSLGTGGND. The whole CDR3 region reads CASSLGTGGNDYTF.

A word on this clone: The sequenced fragment ends 3 residues before the CDR3 boundary, so the rest is inferred from the germline J gene. The chain combines TRBV5-1 with TRBJ2-3; 7 nucleotides line up with TRBD2. CDR3 length: 15 amino acids. Germline-derived CDR1 and CDR2 are SGHRS and YFSETQ. The part of the CDR3 DNA that was read is TGCGCCAGCAGCTCACCGAGCGGGACTCTCCAGACG. Encoded protein: CASSSPSGTLQT. The entire CDR3 protein is CASSSPSGTLQTQYF.

Points on this clone: The missing CDR3 end, 3 residues past where the read stops, is filled in from the germline J gene. The chain links TRBV20-1 to TRBJ1-1; D remains unclear. CDR1 and CDR2 from the germline V gene are DFQATT and SNEGSKA (reference sequence). The CDR3 totals 11 residues. V dropped 6 bases and J dropped 4 bases, with 9 bases sitting between them. CDR3 protein: CSALKLTEAFF. Partial CDR3 DNA: TGCAGTGCCCTTAAACTCACTGAA.

Remarks on this clone: The read gets to within 3 residues of the CDR3 end, and the germline J gene fills in the rest. The chain uses TRBV30 and TRBJ1-1; 8 nucleotides line up with TRBD1. Germline CDR1 and CDR2: GTSNPN and SVGIG (reference sequence). The CDR3 totals 16 residues. Trimming removed 1 base from V and 5 bases from J; junction bases left unmatched: 12. The sequenced part of the CDR3 DNA is TGTGCCTGGAGTGGTTACAGGGGGGCATGGGAAACTGAA. It yields the protein CAWSGYRGAWETE. The CDR3 in full is CAWSGYRGAWETEAFF.

In the case of this clone: The read comes to an end 3 residues before the CDR3 does, leaving the germline J gene to fill in the end. The rearrangement joins TRBV5-4 to TRBJ2-7, with 7 nucleotides matching TRBD1. This CDR3 spans 15 amino acids. Trimming took 4 bases from V and 6 from J; bases not matched to a gene: 13. Per the germline V gene, CDR1 is SGHNT and CDR2 is YYREEE (reference sequence). CDR3 DNA, as far as it was read: TGTGCCAGCAGCCCAAGGGGGCATAGTATGAGCGAG. Protein: CASSPRGHSMSE. The entire CDR3 is CASSPRGHSMSEQYF.